The 25 T cell receptor beta chains given below trace back to one sample, sequenced in a study of cytomegalovirus exposure and HLA in healthy donors (TCRdb year 2017). Library preparation was by the immunoSEQ multiplex PCR assay. For the multiplex PCR, a mixture combining 60 forward primers for TCR Vbeta segments and 13 reverse primers for TCR Jbeta segments was used. Entries here come from immuneACCESS through TCRdb and include only in-frame sequences with V and J called. Some clones fail to appear in such tables; in the studies checked, an unresolved V gene covers under half of the shortfall, and the cause of the remainder is unknown. This sample has a few hundred thousand clones in its table, and 75% to 85% of those were observed once. The ten largest clonotypes hold approximately 8.4% of the sample. Sequenced input: PBMCs. These receptors all stem from a woman aged 55-70 years in good health and CMV-seropositive.

The chain links TRBV7-6 to TRBJ2-7, with 7 bases aligning to TRBD1. The trim removed 5 bases at V and 5 bases at J, leaving 9 bases unmatched. CDR3 size: 14 residues. Germline V gene data show CDR1 as SGHVS and CDR2 as FNYEAQ. CDR3 coding DNA: TGTGCCAGCAGCCTCGCCCTAAGGGGGCACGAGCAGTACTTC. This translates into CASSLALRGHEQYF. The variable domain in full, completed from reference TRBV7-6 and TRBJ2-7, reads GAGVSQSPRYKVTKRGQDVALRCDPISGHVSLYWYRQALGQGPEFLTYFNYEAQQDKSGLPNDRFSAERPEGSISTLTIQRTEQRDSAMYRCASSLALRGHEQYFGPGTRLTVT.

This clone is a singleton in its sample. The chain combines TRBV5-6 with TRBJ2-7; D is uncertain. V was trimmed by 0 bases and J by 5 bases, leaving 9 bases between them. Germline CDR1 SGHDT, CDR2 YYEEEE. The CDR3 covers 13 residues. The CDR3 bases are TGTGCCAGCAGCTTGGGCGCTATCGACGAGCAGTACTTC. Amino acid sequence: CASSLGAIDEQYF.

CDR3 DNA sequence: TGTGCCAGCAGTGCTGTACGCGGGCGTAATGAAAAACTGTTTTTT. This sequence encodes CASSAVRGRNEKLFF. The chain recombines TRBV25-1 with TRBJ1-4; D call uncertain. Germline V lookup: CDR1 MGHDK, CDR2 SYGVNS. V gave up 4 bases and J gave up 4 bases, with 13 bases separating them. The CDR3 extends over 15 amino acids. Combining the CDR3 with reference TRBV25-1 and TRBJ1-4 gives the whole variable domain EADIYQTPRYLVIGTGKKITLECSQTMGHDKMYWYQQDPGMELHLIHYSYGVNSTEKGDLSSESTVSRIRTEHFPLTLESARPSHTSQYLCASSAVRGRNEKLFFGSGTQLSVL.

The rearrangement uses TRBV19 and TRBJ1-2; D is unclear. The germline gives CDR1 LNHDA, CDR2 SQIVND (reference sequence). Trimming cost V 7 bases and J 7 bases, with 13 bases left between them. This CDR3 has 12 residues. For the CDR3, the DNA is TGTGCCAGTACCGAGGGTAGGTCTGGCTACACCTTC. Protein: CASTEGRSGYTF.

The chain couples TRBV2 to TRBJ2-2; 9 bases map to TRBD1. Trimming at V came to 6 bases and at J to 1 base, leaving 3 bases not matched to a gene. The CDR3 spans 15 residues. The germline gives CDR1 SNHLY, CDR2 FYNNEI. The CDR3 bases are TGTGCCAGCAGAGGGGGACAGGGGAACACCGGGGAGCTGTTTTTT. Translating gives CASRGGQGNTGELFF.

This clone was seen more than once but under ten times. The chain carries TRBV6-5 and TRBJ2-7; TRBD2 aligns across 12 bases. The CDR3 length is 15 residues. The germline gives CDR1 MNHEY, CDR2 SVGAGI. Trimming removed 7 bases from V and 2 bases from J; junction bases left unmatched: 6. DNA for the CDR3: TGTGCCAGCACCCAACGGACTAGCGGGACCTACGAGCAGTACTTC. Residues: CASTQRTSGTYEQYF.

This clone came up a few times. The chain is built from TRBV18 and TRBJ1-2; D is unclear. V lost 6 bases, J lost 7 bases, and 15 bases lay in between. Germline CDR1 reads KGHSH; CDR2 reads LQKENI. The CDR3 covers 13 residues. The chain's CDR3 is CASSPEEAAGYTF. The CDR3 DNA reads TGTGCCAGCTCCCCAGAAGAGGCTGCTGGCTACACCTTC.

V gene TRBV10-1 combines with J gene TRBJ2-2; TRBD1 might be the D (5 bases). Per the germline V gene, CDR1 is WNHNN and CDR2 is SYGVQD (reference sequence). V was trimmed by 7 bases and J by 0 bases, leaving 9 bases between them. CDR3 size: 14 residues. This chain's CDR3 is CASTDTPNTGELFF. The CDR3 region has the DNA TGCGCCAGCACGGACACCCCGAACACCGGGGAGCTGTTTTTT.

The chain recombines TRBV30 with TRBJ1-5; TRBD1 matches 7 bases. Losses at the gene ends were 0 bases for V and 4 bases for J; bases not matched to a gene: 12. There are 17 residues in the CDR3. Germline V gene lookup returns CDR1 GTSNPN and CDR2 SVGIG (reference sequence). In DNA, the CDR3 is TGTGCCTGGAGTGTACGAGGAGGGGGCCAGGGGAATCAGCCCCAGCATTTT. It specifies CAWSVRGGGQGNQPQHF.

V usage is TRBV27 and J usage is TRBJ2-5; tentative D call: TRBD1 (5 bases). Trimming pared 6 bases from V and 1 base from J, leaving 18 bases between. The CDR3 totals 16 residues. The V gene's germline CDR1 is MNHEY and CDR2 SMNVEV (reference sequence). CDR3 sequence reads: CASRQRGGWPQETQYF. As DNA, the CDR3 is TGTGCCAGCAGGCAAAGGGGTGGGTGGCCCCAAGAGACCCAGTACTTC.

This clone came up once. The V call is TRBV29-1, the J call TRBJ2-5; 10 nucleotides match TRBD2. TRBJ2-7 matches the DNA end more closely, so the J call is doubtful. The CDR3 runs 14 residues. Germline loops: CDR1 SQVTM, CDR2 ANQGSEA. This CDR3 is CSAGLAESSYEQYF. The CDR3 region has the DNA TGCAGCGCAGGACTAGCGGAGAGCTCCTACGAGCAGTACTTC.

V is TRBV20-1 and J is TRBJ1-2, with D perhaps matching TRBD1 (6 bases). V lost 5 bases to trimming and J lost 5 bases, with 9 bases between them. Germline CDR1 DFQATT, CDR2 SNEGSKA (reference sequence). There are 11 residues in the CDR3. The CDR3 sequence: CSAHQGYGYTF. DNA of the CDR3: TGCAGTGCTCACCAGGGGTATGGCTACACCTTC.

V usage is TRBV19 and J usage is TRBJ2-1; the match to TRBD2 covers 13 bases. With V trimmed by 7 bases and J by 8 bases, 8 bases remained unmatched. Germline CDR1 LNHDA, CDR2 SQIVND (reference sequence). This CDR3 has 15 residues. The CDR3 DNA follows: TGTGCCAGTACCTCACTAGCGGGAGGGTATGATGAGCAGTTCTTC. Translated: CASTSLAGGYDEQFF.

V is TRBV19 and J is TRBJ2-5, with 8 bases matching TRBD1. The germline V gene has CDR1 LNHDA and CDR2 SQIVND (reference sequence). There are 15 residues in the CDR3. V trimming: 4 bases; J trimming: 4 bases; junction bases outside the gene matches: 8. The CDR3 spells CASSTDRGRRETQYF. Written as DNA, the CDR3 is TGTGCCAGTAGTACCGACAGGGGAAGAAGAGAGACCCAGTACTTC.

The CDR3 nucleotides are TGTGCCAGCAGTTACTGGGGGGTCGATTCAAATCAGCCCCAGCATTTT. Encoded protein: CASSYWGVDSNQPQHF. This chain joins TRBV6-6 and TRBJ1-5; possible D gene TRBD1, 5 bases. The CDR3 is 16 amino acids. CDR1 and CDR2 from the germline V gene are MNHNY and SVGAGI (reference sequence). V was clipped by 1 base and J by 4 bases, with 14 bases between them.

Ten or more counts support this clone. CDR3 sequence: CAGTSGRGETQYF. The CDR3 DNA reads as TGTGCCGGGACTAGCGGGAGGGGAGAGACCCAGTACTTC. The rearrangement links TRBV27 to TRBJ2-5, with 16 bases fitting TRBD2. This CDR3 comprises 13 residues. From germline, CDR1 is MNHEY and CDR2 SMNVEV (reference sequence). V shed 11 bases, J shed 4 bases, and the junction held 1 base outside the gene matches.

The rearrangement joins TRBV6-1 to TRBJ2-7, with TRBD1 matching 7 bases. The ends lost 4 bases at V and 1 base at J; junction bases unmatched: 10. The CDR3 runs to 16 residues. The germline V gene encodes CDR1 MNHNS and CDR2 SASEGT. CDR3 residues: CASSAPGTVESYEQYF. The CDR3 DNA follows: TGTGCCAGCAGTGCACCGGGGACAGTGGAGTCCTACGAGCAGTACTTC.

V gene TRBV6-5 combines with J gene TRBJ1-2, with TRBD1 as a possible D gene (6 bases). Germline-derived CDR1 and CDR2 are MNHEY and SVGAGI. The CDR3 is made up of 13 amino acids. V lost 6 bases, J lost 7 bases, and 15 bases lay in between. CDR3 loop: CASSGQPSGGYTF. The CDR3 nucleotides read TGTGCCAGCAGCGGACAGCCGTCGGGTGGCTACACCTTC.

The chain uses TRBV5-4 and TRBJ2-1, with D maybe TRBD2 (5 bases). The CDR3 is 17 amino acids. V was cut by 0 bases and J by 5 bases, with 18 bases left in between. In germline, CDR1 is SGHNT, CDR2 YYREEE (reference sequence). CDR3 in amino acids: CASSLEEEVDLDNEQFF. The CDR3 DNA sequence: TGTGCCAGCAGCTTGGAGGAGGAGGTAGACCTTGACAATGAGCAGTTCTTC. Combining the CDR3 with reference TRBV5-4 and TRBJ2-1 gives the whole variable domain ETGVTQSPTHLIKTRGQQVTLRCSSQSGHNTVSWYQQALGQGPQFIFQYYREEENGRGNFPPRFSGLQFPNYSSELNVNALELDDSALYLCASSLEEEVDLDNEQFFGPGTRLTVL.

This chain connects TRBV18 to TRBJ2-1; D unclear. V lost 2 bases to trimming and J lost 0 bases, with 11 bases between them. The CDR3 sequence is 16 residues long. CDR1 is KGHSH, CDR2 LQKENI, per germline. The CDR3 loop reads CASSPIRLSSYNEQFF. CDR3 DNA: TGTGCCAGCTCACCAATCAGGCTGAGCTCCTACAATGAGCAGTTCTTC.

This clone was seen just once. The chain couples TRBV7-3 to TRBJ1-1; D uncertain. The V end was cut by 8 bases, the J end by 4 bases, with 14 bases between. The CDR3 consists of 13 residues. The germline V gene encodes CDR1 SGHTA and CDR2 FQGTGA. For the CDR3, the DNA is TGTGCCAGCCGGGAGAGGGCGTCCACTGAAGCTTTCTTT. This encodes CASRERASTEAFF.

CDR3 sequence reads: CASSQDPGQGRGPQHF. The CDR3 region has the DNA TGCGCCAGCAGCCAAGATCCAGGGCAGGGGAGGGGGCCCCAGCATTTT. The V call is TRBV4-1, the J call TRBJ1-5; D might be TRBD1 (6 bases). Trimming took 0 bases from V and 9 from J, leaving 18 bases between them. CDR1 is MGHRA and CDR2 is YSYEKL in the germline V gene. This CDR3 region has 16 residues.

This chain links TRBV14 with TRBJ2-3; 7 bases agree with TRBD2. V trimming: 0 bases; J trimming: 3 bases; junction bases outside the gene matches: 6. The germline CDR1 and CDR2 sequences are SGHDN and FVKESK. The CDR3 spans 16 residues. The CDR3 DNA reads as TGTGCCAGCAGCCAAGATGTGCGGGAGTGGACAGATACGCAGTATTTT. Its translation is CASSQDVREWTDTQYF.

The chain uses TRBV4-1 and TRBJ2-3; 8 positions agree with TRBD2. The CDR3 contains 17 residues. CDR1 is MGHRA and CDR2 is YSYEKL in the germline V gene. With V trimmed by 3 bases and J by 2 bases, 10 bases remained unmatched. Here the CDR3 reads CASSHTPPGLVTDTQYF. The CDR3 nucleotides are TGCGCCAGCAGCCACACCCCGCCGGGACTAGTCACAGATACGCAGTATTTT.

This clone was found a few times. The V and J genes are TRBV21-1 and TRBJ2-7; the DNA was not used to check the table's D call, TRBD2. TRBV21-1 is annotated as a pseudogene. The CDR3 spans 15 residues. CDR3 DNA sequence: TGTGCCAGCAGCAAAGCCCAGGGAGGGGACCACGAGCAGTACTTC. Translated: CASSKAQGGDHEQYF.